This section outlines one T cell receptor (beta chain) sequence together with its context. These data belong to a study of blood T cell repertoires in COVID-19. Measured with immunoSEQ multiplex PCR; TCRdb has only the in-frame clones, and not every one. The data hold about 110,000 clones, with approximately 78% observed a single time. This CDR3 spans 15 amino acids. Trimming stripped 2 bases from V and 2 bases from J, with 13 bases between. Germline CDR1 reads SNHLY; CDR2 reads FYNNEI. This clonotype originated in a man aged 65 to 85 with acute or convalescent COVID-19. This chain uses TRBV2 with TRBJ2-7; D gene unclear. Sequenced input: peripheral blood. This CDR3 reads CASSESVLETYEQYF. CDR3 nucleotide sequence: TGTGCCAGCAGTGAATCCGTCCTGGAGACCTACGAGCAGTACTTC.